This TCR beta chain stems from a study of T cells in localized non-small cell lung cancer. Findings and limits, study-wide: Heterogeneity is still possible, as just one tumor region was sequenced. Appearance in adjacent lung was seen for a median around 58 of the top 100 tumor clones. Clonality peaked in uninvolved adjacent lung rather than tumor.

The CDR3 is made up of 14 amino acids. V was cut by 8 bases and J by 1 base, with 14 bases left in between. Germline V lookup: CDR1 KGHSH, CDR2 LQKENI. Some clones are missing from TCRdb's copy, which holds only in-frame ones; the method was immunoSEQ multiplex PCR. Here the sample spans 86,000 or so clones, 80% to 90% being singletons. For this clone: The antigen is undetermined.

The chain carries TRBV18 and TRBJ1-1, with D unresolved. The specimen was peripheral blood, collected before any cancer treatment. This TCR was recovered from a man aged 35 to 70 with stage I lung adenocarcinoma. The CDR3 coding sequence is TGTGCCAGCCGTTTCGGGGAGGCGAACACTGAAGCTTTCTTT. Amino acids: CASRFGEANTEAFF.